The next 8 T cell receptor beta chains were all read from a single sample in a study of blood T cells in healthy people across ages. Together with a sample-barcoded 5' primer, a J-beta primer mix was included in a second PCR lasting about 7 to 11 cycles. One entry per CDR3 protein results from TCRdb running MiXCR on the 5' RACE reads. The table includes about 810,000 distinct CDR3 sequences, around 36% detected once. The sample comprised blood. These receptors originate from a man younger than 35 in good health.

The chain combines TRBV27 with TRBJ1-6, with unresolved D. The CDR3 is 13 residues long. Trimming took 3 bases from V and 9 from J, leaving 9 bases between them. CDR1 is MNHEY and CDR2 is SMNVEV in the germline V gene (reference sequence). For the CDR3, the DNA is TGTGCCAGCAGTTTGGGAGGGAGTTCACCCCTCCACTTT. It codes for CASSLGGSSPLHF.

This clonotype has a handful of counts. CDR3: CASSLGNSDTEAFF. Here the CDR3 DNA reads TGTGCCAGCAGTTTGGGGAATTCGGACACTGAAGCTTTCTTT. This chain joins TRBV12-3 or TRBV12-4 and TRBJ1-1; D unclear. The CDR3 length is 14 residues. V was trimmed by 3 bases and J by 3 bases, leaving 11 bases between them.

This clonotype showed up just once. Possible read error: a much larger clone is one base away. The V gene is TRBV12-3 or TRBV12-4, the J gene TRBJ1-2; 7 bases are shared with TRBD1. Losses at the gene ends were 3 bases for V and 9 bases for J; bases not matched to a gene: 7. The CDR3 has 13 amino acids. The CDR3 region is CASSFRDSPSYTF. The CDR3, as DNA: TGTGCCAGCAGTTTTCGGGACAGCCCAAGCTACACCTTC.

A few counts support this clonotype. CDR3 residues: CASSRGQGSFGYTF. CDR3 coding DNA: TGTGCCAGCAGCCGAGGACAGGGAAGCTTTGGCTACACCTTC. This chain links TRBV3-1 with TRBJ1-2, with 8 bases aligning to TRBD1. Germline V gene sequence: CDR1 LGHDT, CDR2 YNNKEL (reference sequence). With V trimmed by 4 bases and J by 7 bases, 8 bases remained unmatched. CDR3 length equals 14 residues.

This chain joins TRBV4-2 and TRBJ1-1; D might be TRBD1 (6 bases). The V gene's germline CDR1 is LGHNA and CDR2 YNFKEQ. There are 14 residues in the CDR3. V was pared by 1 base and J by 6 bases, with 12 bases between. The CDR3 region is CASSQVDGGPEAFF. The DNA for the CDR3 is TGTGCCAGCAGCCAAGTAGATGGGGGGCCTGAAGCTTTCTTT.

This chain links TRBV4-3 with TRBJ1-2, with 9 bases fitting TRBD1. The CDR3 totals 14 residues. The V gene end was trimmed by 8 bases and the J gene end by 2 bases; junction bases not matched to a gene: 6. Germline lookup yields CDR1 LGHNA and CDR2 YSLEER. In DNA form, the CDR3 reads TGCGCCAGCGGCCGGGACAGGGACAACTATGGCTACACCTTC. The encoded protein is CASGRDRDNYGYTF.

In its sample, this clonotype was seen many times. V usage is TRBV6-5 and J usage is TRBJ1-5, with 9 bases matching TRBD1. The junction had 6 bases not matched to a gene; V was cut back by 6 bases and J by 6 bases. The CDR3 extends over 14 amino acids. The germline CDR1 and CDR2 sequences are MNHEY and SVGAGI. CDR3 sequence (DNA): TGTGCCAGCAGGGGACAGGGTCTAAGTCAGCCCCAGCATTTT. Protein sequence: CASRGQGLSQPQHF.

The J gene is TRBJ2-1, the V gene TRBV6-2 or TRBV6-3; D is possibly TRBD1 or TRBD2 (5 bases each). TRBJ2-7 matches the DNA end more closely, so the J call is doubtful. CDR3 length: 17 residues. Germline V gene lookup returns CDR1 MNHEY and CDR2 SVGEGT. This CDR3 is CASSYSKEGISYNEQYF. The CDR3 DNA reads as TGTGCCAGCAGTTACTCGAAAGAGGGGATTTCCTACAATGAGCAGTACTTC.